The 8 T cell receptor beta chains below come from one sample, sequenced in a study of OX40 agonist ivuxolimab in advanced cancers. The library was produced with the immunoSEQ multiplex PCR assay. TCRdb limited this immuneACCESS table to in-frame rearrangements with V and J called. A share of clones is missing; checked studies link under half to unresolved V genes, and the rest is unexplained. This sample comprises around 100,000 clones, 95% to 96% of them detected only once. The ten largest clones represent around 2% of the sample. This specimen was CD4+ or CD8+ T cells sorted from blood, taken in a trial of the OX40 agonist ivuxolimab. The receptors shown here come from an adult with an advanced solid tumor such as melanoma, head and neck, liver or kidney cancer.

This clone was recorded once. The chain couples TRBV21-1 to TRBJ1-5; the D call TRBD1 from the table was never checked on the DNA. TRBV21-1 is noted as a pseudogene. This CDR3 is 15 amino acids long. The CDR3 bases are TGTGCCAGCAGTCAAGGAGCAGGGATTAATCAGCCCCAGCATTTT. Amino acids: CASSQGAGINQPQHF.

This rearrangement joins TRBV6-6 to TRBJ1-3; weak D call: TRBD1 (6 bases). The germline V gene has CDR1 MNHNY and CDR2 SVGAGI (reference sequence). V lost 7 bases and J 4 bases, leaving 17 bases between the germline ends. There are 15 residues in the CDR3. The CDR3: CASTPDGGPGNTIYF. CDR3 nucleotide sequence: TGTGCCAGCACGCCCGACGGGGGGCCAGGAAACACCATATATTTT.

This chain connects TRBV13 to TRBJ2-3; no definite D call. Trimming pared 7 bases from V and 9 bases from J, leaving 23 bases between. Germline V CDR1 and CDR2: PRHDT, FYEKMQ (reference sequence). This CDR3 comprises 15 residues. Here the CDR3 reads CASILLETPFRTQYF. As DNA, the CDR3 is TGTGCCAGCATCCTCTTGGAGACCCCCTTCAGGACGCAGTATTTT. The entire variable domain, with the rest obtained from reference TRBV13 and TRBJ2-3, is as follows: AAGVIQSPRHLIKEKRETATLKCYPIPRHDTVYWYQQGPGQDPQFLISFYEKMQSDKGSIPDRFSAQQFSDYHSELNMSSLELGDSALYFCASILLETPFRTQYFGPGTRLTVL.

The chain uses TRBV4-1 and TRBJ2-1; TRBD1 matches 9 bases. The CDR3 is 15 residues long. The V segment lost 1 base and the J segment 6 bases; nucleotides outside the gene matches: 4. Per germline, CDR1 MGHRA and CDR2 YSYEKL. The chain's CDR3 is CASSQGGTGINEQFF. In nucleotides, the CDR3 is TGCGCCAGCAGCCAAGGAGGGACAGGGATCAATGAGCAGTTCTTC.

V gene TRBV9 combines with J gene TRBJ2-1; D is unclear. The germline CDR1 and CDR2 sequences are SGDLS and YYNGEE. Trimming cost V 3 bases and J 5 bases, with 6 bases left between them. This CDR3 contains 12 residues. CDR3 nucleotide sequence: TGTGCCAGCAGCGGGCGTGACAATGAGCAGTTCTTC. This encodes CASSGRDNEQFF.

The genes are TRBV19 and TRBJ1-5, with D perhaps TRBD1 (5 bases). Looked up from germline, CDR1 is LNHDA and CDR2 is SQIVND (reference sequence). V lost 10 bases, J lost 3 bases, and 13 bases lay in between. The CDR3 is 13 residues long. CDR3 sequence: CAINQGYNQPQHF. The CDR3 DNA reads TGTGCCATTAATCAGGGTTACAATCAGCCCCAGCATTTT. The variable domain in full, with the rest retrieved from reference TRBV19 and TRBJ1-5, is DGGITQSPKYLFRKEGQNVTLSCEQNLNHDAMYWYRQDPGQGLRLIYYSQIVNDFQKGDIAEGYSVSREKKESFPLTVTSAQKNPTAFYLCAINQGYNQPQHFGDGTRLSIL.

The rearrangement uses TRBV6-1 and TRBJ2-1, with TRBD2 matching 8 bases. Trimming cost V 6 bases and J 6 bases; bases outside gene matches: 4. Germline V gene sequence: CDR1 MNHNS, CDR2 SASEGT. The CDR3 runs to 13 residues. In DNA, the CDR3 is TGTGCCAGCAGGGGACTAGGAGTCAATGAGCAGTTCTTC. It specifies CASRGLGVNEQFF.

As DNA, the CDR3 is TGTGCCAGCAGCGGTCCGGAAGGCCAAGAGACCCAGTACTTC. Its translation: CASSGPEGQETQYF. The J gene is TRBJ2-5, the V gene TRBV7-9; D is uncertain. V shed 5 bases and J shed 1 base, with 11 bases lying between them. This CDR3 is built from 14 residues. Looked up from germline, CDR1 is SEHNR and CDR2 is FQNEAQ (reference sequence).